This T cell receptor beta chain is from a study of blood T cell repertoires in COVID-19. Method: immunoSEQ multiplex PCR; TCRdb's copy keeps in-frame clones and lacks some. The repertoire holds a few hundred thousand clones, with approximately 89% as singletons. From germline, CDR1 is KGHDR and CDR2 SFDVKD. V was clipped by 2 bases and J by 3 bases, with 13 bases between them. This CDR3 is built from 16 residues. This chain links TRBV24-1 with TRBJ1-5; D not resolved. The source material was PBMCs or T cells enriched from blood (not recorded which). The TCR comes from a woman between 40 and 55 years old who had recovered from COVID-19. As DNA, the CDR3 is TGTGCCACCAGTGATTCCAGGCTTTCTGACAATCAGCCCCAGCATTTT. Translating it yields CATSDSRLSDNQPQHF.